This T cell receptor (beta chain) emerged from a study of blood T cell repertoires in COVID-19. Only in-frame clones appear in the TCRdb table, and some are missing; sequencing was by immunoSEQ multiplex PCR. The sample lists 360,000 or so clones, 90% occurring once. Sequencing was carried out using peripheral blood. This TCR was sampled from a man younger than 35 with active or convalescent COVID-19.

CDR3 residues: CASSALAGLYNEQFF. The CDR3 nucleotides read TGCGCCAGCAGCGCACTAGCGGGACTCTACAATGAGCAGTTCTTC. This chain connects TRBV5-1 to TRBJ2-1; 10 bases are a match to TRBD2. This CDR3 spans 15 amino acids. In germline, CDR1 is SGHRS, CDR2 YFSETQ. Unmatched junction bases numbered 4, after V lost 4 bases and J lost 3 bases.